These 29 T cell receptor beta chains came from one sample sequenced in a study of CD8+CD57+ T cells in acquired aplastic anemia. TCR beta VDJ and CDR3 profiling used genomic DNA as template. TCRdb analysed the reads with MiXCR anew, one entry per CDR3 protein. The sample shows roughly 250,000 distinct CDR3 sequences, 45% to 50% of them seen only once. An expansion of CD8+CD57+ cells by flow cytometry had been shown in patients chosen for sequencing. Sequencing used sorted CD4+, CD8+, or CD8+CD57+ T cells (not recorded which) from PBMCs. The origin of the receptors is a human donor with aplastic anemia.

A few counts support this clonotype. V and J are TRBV7-9 and TRBJ2-3; 7 positions match TRBD2. The CDR3 has 14 residues. The germline V gene encodes CDR1 SEHNR and CDR2 FQNEAQ (reference sequence). After removal of 11 bases from V and 0 bases from J, the junction contained 8 bases not matched to a gene. CDR3 amino acids: CAWSSGGSTDTQYF. The CDR3 DNA sequence: TGTGCCTGGTCTTCCGGGGGGAGCACAGATACGCAGTATTTT.

This clonotype was observed at least ten times. This chain uses TRBV4-1 with TRBJ2-7, with D possibly matching TRBD2 (6 bases). There are 16 residues in the CDR3. V was trimmed by 1 base and J by 6 bases, leaving 19 bases between them. CDR1 and CDR2 (germline): MGHRA, YSYEKL. CDR3 region: CASSQAEGVGLGEQYF. The DNA of the CDR3 is TGCGCCAGCAGCCAAGCGGAGGGAGTTGGTCTCGGCGAGCAGTACTTC.

Of note for this clonotype: A much larger clone lies one base from this, so it may be a read error. The CDR3 does not close with the conserved phenylalanine or tryptophan, likely indicating a read error. V usage is TRBV7-2 and J usage is TRBJ1-6; D unclear. V shed 6 bases and J shed 9 bases, with 12 bases lying between them. This CDR3 contains 13 residues. Per the germline V gene, CDR1 is SGHTA and CDR2 is FQGNSA. The CDR3 nucleotides are TGTGCCAGCAGTTTGGGGAAAAGTTCACCCCTCCACCTT. Its translation: CASSLGKSSPLHL.

For this clonotype: The junction shows a germline mismatch at one end, possibly a read error. The chain employs TRBV12-5 and TRBJ2-1, with 8 bases that match TRBD2. The CDR3 consists of 19 residues. Looked up from germline, CDR1 is LGHNT and CDR2 is FRNRAP. CDR3 nucleotide sequence: TGTGCTAGTGGTTTCTGGGATCTACGACTAGCGAGCTCCCACAATGAGCAGTTCTTC. Encoded protein: CASGFWDLRLASSHNEQFF.

The rearrangement uses TRBV7-3 and TRBJ2-7; TRBD1 agrees at 10 bases. This CDR3 contains 12 residues. Germline CDR1 and CDR2: SGHTA and FQGTGA. Trimming removed 8 bases from V and 6 bases from J; junction bases left unmatched: 4. The CDR3 loop reads CASGTGEAEQYF. The CDR3 coding sequence is TGTGCCAGCGGGACAGGGGAAGCCGAGCAGTACTTC.

The V call is TRBV7-3, the J call TRBJ1-2; the D gene is possibly TRBD1 (5 bases). The CDR3 spans 12 residues. Trimming took 2 bases from V and 14 from J, leaving 15 bases between them. Germline CDR1 and CDR2: SGHTA and FQGTGA. CDR3 in amino acids: CASSLDTGPSTF. The CDR3 nucleotides are TGTGCCAGCAGCTTAGATACAGGACCCTCTACCTTC.

V gene TRBV2 combines with J gene TRBJ2-7, with 11 bases that match TRBD2. Germline V gene sequence: CDR1 SNHLY, CDR2 FYNNEI. This CDR3 contains 17 residues. J gave up 0 bases and V 7 bases, and 11 bases lay outside the gene matches. The chain's CDR3 is CASMLAGGLPRSYEQYF. CDR3 nucleotide sequence: TGTGCCAGCATGCTAGCGGGAGGCCTACCCCGCTCCTACGAGCAGTACTTC.

This clonotype was seen at least ten times. V and J are TRBV4-3 and TRBJ2-7; maybe TRBD1 (6 bases). The CDR3 totals 14 residues. The germline gives CDR1 LGHNA, CDR2 YSLEER. V lost 1 base and J lost 4, with 11 bases in between. As DNA, the CDR3 is TGCGCCAGCAGCCAAGGATTTACAGGGTACGAGCAGTACTTC. Translated, it gives CASSQGFTGYEQYF.

This clonotype was seen repeatedly, ten times or more. The V call is TRBV19, the J call TRBJ2-1; the D is unclear. Germline assignment: CDR1 LNHDA and CDR2 SQIVND (reference sequence). There are 13 residues in the CDR3. Trimming removed 1 base at V and 7 bases at J, with 8 bases between. The CDR3 here is CASSIGLGNEQFF. CDR3 sequence (DNA): TGTGCCAGTAGTATAGGCCTGGGGAATGAGCAGTTCTTC.

This chain joins TRBV10-3 and TRBJ2-7, with 7 nucleotides matching TRBD1. Trimming cost V 4 bases and J 1 base; bases outside gene matches: 1. Germline V gives CDR1 ENHRY, CDR2 SYGVKD. This CDR3 comprises 13 residues. The CDR3 sequence is CAISGQGSYEQYF. CDR3 sequence (DNA): TGTGCCATCAGTGGACAGGGATCCTACGAGCAGTACTTC.

This clonotype was seen more than once but under ten times. V and J are TRBV4-3 and TRBJ1-2, with 11 nucleotides matching TRBD1. Germline V gene lookup returns CDR1 LGHNA and CDR2 YSLEER. Losses at the gene ends were 6 bases for V and 10 bases for J; bases not matched to a gene: 1. The CDR3 contains 11 residues. The CDR3 sequence: CASRDRGLYTF. In nucleotides, the CDR3 is TGCGCCAGCAGGGACAGGGGGCTCTACACCTTC.

Regarding this clonotype: This sequence may be a read error, since a much larger clone differs from it by one base. This sequence joins TRBV7-9 and TRBJ1-4; 7 bases match TRBD1. V gave up 4 bases and J gave up 6 bases; unmatched junction bases: 5. The CDR3 runs 14 residues. Germline V gene data show CDR1 as SEHNR and CDR2 as FQNEAQ (reference sequence). In nucleotides, the CDR3 is TGTGCCAGCAGCTCGACAGGGAGGGATGAAAAACTGTTTTTT. As protein: CASSSTGRDEKLFF. Using reference TRBV7-9 and TRBJ1-4 for the parts outside the CDR3, the full variable domain is DTGVSQNPRHKITKRGQNVTFRCDPISEHNRLYWYRQTLGQGPEFLTYFQNEAQLEKSRLLSDRFSAERPKGSFSTLEIQRTEQGDSAMYLCASSSTGRDEKLFFGSGTQLSVL.

This clonotype showed up just a few times. The V and J genes are TRBV19 and TRBJ1-1; D not resolved. Looked up from germline, CDR1 is LNHDA and CDR2 is SQIVND (reference sequence). V gave up 6 bases and J gave up 3 bases, with 11 bases separating them. The CDR3 contains 13 residues. CDR3 sequence reads: CASRNARDTEAFF. The CDR3, as DNA: TGTGCCAGTAGAAACGCCCGGGACACTGAAGCTTTCTTT.

In its sample, this clonotype was seen many times. The V gene is TRBV2, the J gene TRBJ2-7; D not certain. CDR1 is SNHLY and CDR2 is FYNNEI in the germline V gene. CDR3 size: 12 residues. Between the trimmed V and J ends, which lost 6 bases and 1 base, there was a span of 7 bases. The CDR3 nucleotides are TGTGCCAGCAGCGGCAGATCCTACGAGCAGTACTTC. Translated: CASSGRSYEQYF.

The chain uses TRBV9 and TRBJ2-2; TRBD2 matches at 7 bases. Trimming at V came to 3 bases and at J to 2 bases, leaving 4 bases not matched to a gene. This CDR3 spans 15 amino acids. Germline values: CDR1 SGDLS, CDR2 YYNGEE. The CDR3 sequence is CASSGLAGNTGELFF. CDR3 in DNA: TGTGCCAGCAGCGGATTAGCGGGTAACACCGGGGAGCTGTTTTTT.

This chain links TRBV7-2 with TRBJ2-7, with a tentative D call TRBD1 (6 bases). V was pared by 3 bases and J by 5 bases, with 14 bases between. From germline, CDR1 is SGHTA and CDR2 FQGNSA. This CDR3 contains 14 residues. This chain's CDR3 is CASSLRGGLNEQYF. The CDR3 region has the DNA TGTGCCAGCAGCTTGAGAGGGGGTCTTAACGAGCAGTACTTC. The complete variable domain, with remaining parts taken from reference TRBV7-2 and TRBJ2-7, reads GAGVSQSPSNKVTEKGKDVELRCDPISGHTALYWYRQSLGQGLEFLIYFQGNSAPDKSGLPSDRFSAERTGGSVSTLTIQRTQQEDSAVYLCASSLRGGLNEQYFGPGTRLTVT.

The chain combines TRBV4-1 with TRBJ2-2; no firm D call. The CDR3 has 15 amino acids. V was cut by 3 bases and J by 3 bases, with 11 bases left in between. The germline V gene has CDR1 MGHRA and CDR2 YSYEKL. In nucleotides, the CDR3 is TGCGCCAGCAGCCAGGTTCTGGCGGACACCGGGGAGCTGTTTTTT. Its translation is CASSQVLADTGELFF.

The gene calls are TRBV10-3 and TRBJ1-2; possibly TRBD1 for D (5 bases). This CDR3 is built from 12 residues. Germline V gene sequence: CDR1 ENHRY, CDR2 SYGVKD. Trimming took off 4 bases at V and 7 bases at J, with 10 bases between the two ends. In DNA form, the CDR3 reads TGTGCCATCAGTGCTCCCAGGGCTGGCTACACCTTC. This encodes CAISAPRAGYTF.

Ten or more counts support this clonotype. This chain connects TRBV9 to TRBJ2-3; D is unresolved. Trimming cost V 4 bases and J 1 base, with 13 bases left between them. The CDR3 is 15 residues long. The V gene's germline CDR1 is SGDLS and CDR2 YYNGEE. The CDR3 here is CASSPPGSRTDTQYF. Written as DNA, the CDR3 is TGTGCCAGCAGCCCGCCCGGTTCCCGCACAGATACGCAGTATTTT.

This clonotype was counted ten times or more. The V call is TRBV7-8, the J call TRBJ1-1, with 7 bases aligning to TRBD1. This CDR3 is built from 15 residues. The J segment lost 1 base and the V segment lost 5 bases, leaving 7 bases of the junction unmatched. Germline CDR1 is SGHVS and CDR2 is FQNEAQ. The DNA for the CDR3 is TGTGCCAGCAGCGGACTACAGGGGAGGAACACTGAAGCTTTCTTT. As protein: CASSGLQGRNTEAFF.

To note about this clonotype: Likely a read error: the CDR3 ends without its conserved phenylalanine or tryptophan. It is unclear where the CDR3 begins or ends on the DNA, so no DNA is shown, and the CDR3 is as TCRdb lists it. The chain uses TRBV5-5 and TRBJ1-6. Including both end residues, the CDR3 is 16 amino acids long. CDR1 SGHKS and CDR2 YYEKEE come from the germline V gene (reference sequence). The chain's CDR3 is CASSDDSGKEGYTFGS.

This clonotype was picked up many times. The CDR3 loop is CSARSLAVSYEQYF. The CDR3 DNA reads TGCAGTGCTAGAAGTCTAGCGGTCTCCTACGAGCAGTACTTC. The chain links TRBV20-1 to TRBJ2-7; 7 nucleotides agree with TRBD2. Germline V lookup: CDR1 DFQATT, CDR2 SNEGSKA (reference sequence). The CDR3 contains 14 residues. V lost 2 bases and J lost 0; bases outside the gene matches: 4.

This clonotype was seen at least ten times. The V and J genes are TRBV29-1 and TRBJ1-1; D is possibly TRBD1 (6 bases). Trimming stripped 6 bases from V and 0 bases from J, with 17 bases between. Germline V gene data show CDR1 as SQVTM and CDR2 as ANQGSEA. There are 15 residues in the CDR3. The chain's CDR3 is CSVPLVAGVNTEAFF. The CDR3 DNA sequence: TGCAGCGTCCCCCTCGTCGCAGGGGTGAACACTGAAGCTTTCTTT.

This clonotype was observed at least ten times. This chain links TRBV5-1 with TRBJ2-7, with TRBD2 matching 8 bases. Germline CDR1 reads SGHRS; CDR2 reads YFSETQ. The J segment lost 6 bases and the V segment lost 3 bases, leaving 8 bases of the junction unmatched. The CDR3 runs 14 residues. CDR3 coding DNA: TGCGCCAGCAGCTCGACCGGGACTAGGAGCGAGCAGTACTTC. Its translation is CASSSTGTRSEQYF.

This clonotype appeared many times. V and J are TRBV7-3 and TRBJ2-7; perhaps TRBD1 as D (7 bases). CDR3 length: 14 amino acids. V was clipped by 2 bases and J by 6 bases, with 14 bases between them. Germline CDR1 is SGHTA and CDR2 is FQGTGA. The CDR3 region has the DNA TGTGCCAGCAGCTTACAGGGGGTCGGGGGCGAGCAGTACTTC. It encodes CASSLQGVGGEQYF.

This clonotype has ten or more counts. This sequence joins TRBV7-6 and TRBJ1-3, with 11 bases lining up with TRBD1. This CDR3 is 16 amino acids long. CDR1 and CDR2 (germline): SGHVS, FNYEAQ. Losses at the gene ends were 5 bases for V and 7 bases for J; bases not matched to a gene: 10. The chain's CDR3 is CASSRDFGTGGNTIYF. The CDR3 DNA reads as TGTGCCAGCAGCCGCGACTTCGGGACAGGGGGGAACACCATATATTTT.

This clonotype was picked up many times. The chain uses TRBV29-1 and TRBJ1-2; 9 bases are a match to TRBD1. The ends lost 1 base at V and 6 bases at J; junction bases unmatched: 6. CDR3 length equals 14 residues. Germline CDR1 is SQVTM and CDR2 is ANQGSEA. The CDR3 DNA reads as TGCAGCGTTGAAGCAGAGGACAGGGGACATGGCTACACCTTC. It translates to CSVEAEDRGHGYTF. The full variable domain, rest sourced from reference TRBV29-1 and TRBJ1-2, is SAVISQKPSRDICQRGTSLTIQCQVDSQVTMMFWYRQQPGQSLTLIATANQGSEATYESGFVIDKFPISRPNLTFSTLTVSNMSPEDSSIYLCSVEAEDRGHGYTFGSGTRLTVV.

The chain combines TRBV5-4 with TRBJ2-1; TRBD2 matches at 7 bases. Germline V gene lookup returns CDR1 SGHNT and CDR2 YYREEE (reference sequence). The junction had 4 bases not matched to a gene; V was cut back by 0 bases and J by 7 bases. The CDR3 consists of 14 residues. The CDR3 loop is CASSLGGGLNEQFF. The DNA of the CDR3 is TGTGCCAGCAGCTTGGGGGGGGGTCTGAATGAGCAGTTCTTC.

Worth noting for this clonotype: The junction does not match germline at one end; this may be a read error. The V call is TRBV29-1, the J call TRBJ2-3; a weak D match, TRBD1 (7 bases). This CDR3 is 17 amino acids long. CDR1 and CDR2 (germline): SQVTM, ANQGSEA. CDR3 protein: CSVEIGGAGGSTDTQYF. CDR3 nucleotide sequence: TGCAGCGTTGAAATAGGGGGCGCAGGAGGGTCGACAGATACGCAGTACTTT.